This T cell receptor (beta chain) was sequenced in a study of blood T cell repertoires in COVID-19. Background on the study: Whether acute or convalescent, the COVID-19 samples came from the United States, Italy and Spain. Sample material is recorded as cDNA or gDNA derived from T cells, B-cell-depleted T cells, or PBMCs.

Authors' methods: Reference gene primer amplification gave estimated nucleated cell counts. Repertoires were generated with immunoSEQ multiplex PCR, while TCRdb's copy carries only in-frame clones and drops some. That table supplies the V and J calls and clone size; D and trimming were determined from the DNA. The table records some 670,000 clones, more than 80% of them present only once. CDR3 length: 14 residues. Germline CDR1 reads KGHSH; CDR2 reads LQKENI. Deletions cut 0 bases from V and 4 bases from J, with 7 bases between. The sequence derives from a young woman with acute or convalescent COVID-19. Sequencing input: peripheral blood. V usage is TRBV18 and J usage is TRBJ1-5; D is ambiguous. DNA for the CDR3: TGTGCCAGCTCACCACCAACGGGGAATCAGCCCCAGCATTTT. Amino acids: CASSPPTGNQPQHF. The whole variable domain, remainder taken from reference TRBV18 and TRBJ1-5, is NAGVMQNPRHLVRRRGQEARLRCSPMKGHSHVYWYRQLPEEGLKFMVYLQKENIIDESGMPKERFSAEFPKEGPSILRIQQVVRGDSAAYFCASSPPTGNQPQHFGDGTRLSIL.